The source of this T cell receptor beta chain is a study of PD-L1 blockade in urothelial cancer. Study conclusions and caveats: Pretreatment clonality of the blood TCR repertoire below the median was predictive of superior survival. Larger 3-week expansion of tumor-associated blood clones was seen in durable-benefit patients.

Trimming took off 0 bases at V and 3 bases at J, with 18 bases between the two ends. In germline, CDR1 is SGDLS, CDR2 YYNGEE. CDR3 size: 17 residues. Between 1 and 8 samples per patient were obtained, pretreatment and on-treatment. Some clones are missing from TCRdb's copy, which holds only in-frame ones; the method was immunoSEQ multiplex PCR. This sample has some 79,000 clones, with about four fifths found just once. As concerns this clone: No antigen is known for it.

The sequence came from a man in his 70s with urothelial cancer. The chain combines TRBV9 with TRBJ1-1; tentatively, D is TRBD1 (6 bases). The input for sequencing was PBMCs, taken around atezolizumab (anti-PD-L1) treatment. CDR3 region: CASSVDSAAGAYTEAFF. DNA for the CDR3: TGTGCCAGCAGCGTAGACTCAGCGGCAGGGGCGTACACTGAAGCTTTCTTT.